These 4 T cell receptor beta chains came from one sample sequenced in a study of blood T cell repertoires in COVID-19. Method: immunoSEQ multiplex PCR; TCRdb's copy keeps in-frame clones and lacks some. The table shows 150,000 to 200,000 clones, with around 90% occurring only once. Sequenced material: peripheral blood. These receptors were obtained from a man aged 40-49 years with acute or convalescent COVID-19.

The chain is built from TRBV30 and TRBJ2-7; no clear D gene. The germline CDR1 and CDR2 sequences are GTSNPN and SVGIG (reference sequence). The germline V and J ends were trimmed by 1 base and 0 bases, with 16 bases remaining between them. This CDR3 is built from 16 residues. CDR3 sequence (DNA): TGTGCCTGGAGTGGCCAGCGAGGCAGAGGCTCCTACGAGCAGTACTTC. Protein: CAWSGQRGRGSYEQYF.

The chain joins TRBV10-2 to TRBJ2-2; D not certain. The CDR3 is 12 amino acids. The V and J ends lost 3 bases and 5 bases respectively, with 4 bases between them. Germline values: CDR1 WSHSY, CDR2 SAAADI. The CDR3 region is CASSDLTGELFF. Here the CDR3 DNA reads TGCGCCAGCAGTGACTTGACCGGGGAGCTGTTTTTT.

The rearrangement uses TRBV18 and TRBJ2-5; perhaps TRBD2 as D (5 bases). V lost 2 bases, J lost 4 bases, and 11 bases lay in between. Germline lookup yields CDR1 KGHSH and CDR2 LQKENI. The CDR3 is made up of 14 amino acids. CDR3 nucleotides: TGTGCCAGCTCACCAGCCCTAGGAGGAGAGACCCAGTACTTC. Amino acid sequence: CASSPALGGETQYF. Drawing the rest from reference TRBV18 and TRBJ2-5, the complete variable domain is NAGVMQNPRHLVRRRGQEARLRCSPMKGHSHVYWYRQLPEEGLKFMVYLQKENIIDESGMPKERFSAEFPKEGPSILRIQQVVRGDSAAYFCASSPALGGETQYFGPGTRLLVL.

In this sample, this clone turned up many times. V and J are TRBV30 and TRBJ1-4; D is unresolved. The V and J ends lost 0 bases and 0 bases respectively, with 5 bases between them. The germline V gene has CDR1 GTSNPN and CDR2 SVGIG (reference sequence). This CDR3 spans 14 amino acids. The CDR3, as DNA: TGTGCCTGGAGTGTAACATCAACTAATGAAAAACTGTTTTTT. The encoded protein is CAWSVTSTNEKLFF. The full variable domain, with the rest looked up from reference TRBV30 and TRBJ1-4, is SQTIHQWPATLVQPVGSPLSLECTVEGTSNPNLYWYRQAAGRGLQLLFYSVGIGQISSEVPQNLSASRPQDRQFILSSKKLLLSDSGFYLCAWSVTSTNEKLFFGSGTQLSVL.